The 22 T cell receptor beta chains listed next were all sequenced from one sample in a study of T cell responses to AZD1222 COVID-19 vaccine. The repertoire was sequenced with immunoSEQ multiplex PCR; TCRdb's copy has only in-frame clones and lacks some. The sample holds about 100,000 clones; 70% to 90% are singletons and the top ten take approximately 10%. This specimen consisted of peripheral blood, obtained 28 days after the second AZD1222 dose. These receptors all come from an adult who received the AZD1222 COVID-19 vaccine.

This chain connects TRBV19 to TRBJ1-2; D not certain. This CDR3 contains 15 residues. V shed 3 bases and J shed 2 bases, with 13 bases lying between them. The V gene's germline CDR1 is LNHDA and CDR2 SQIVND (reference sequence). For the CDR3, the DNA is TGTGCCAGTAGTATGGTCGACAACTCCAACTATGGCTACACCTTC. This encodes CASSMVDNSNYGYTF.

The chain is built from TRBV10-2 and TRBJ1-2; D might be TRBD1 (5 bases). Trimming took 10 bases from V and 1 from J, leaving 10 bases between them. The CDR3 loop spans 12 amino acids. Germline V gives CDR1 WSHSY, CDR2 SAAADI. In DNA, the CDR3 is TGCGCCACGAACGGGGGTAACTATGGCTACACCTTC. Residues: CATNGGNYGYTF.

The V call is TRBV19, the J call TRBJ2-2; TRBD2 matches 13 bases. Germline lookup yields CDR1 LNHDA and CDR2 SQIVND (reference sequence). CDR3 size: 19 residues. V shed 5 bases, J shed 4 bases, and the junction held 13 bases outside the gene matches. The DNA for the CDR3 is TGTGCCAGTAGTCAACGTCCCGGGACTAGCGGGATTAGCACCGGGGAGCTGTTTTTT. Translation gives CASSQRPGTSGISTGELFF.

The rearrangement links TRBV10-2 to TRBJ1-5; D not certain. Trimming left V 3 bases short and J 0 bases short, with 12 bases between. Germline CDR1 and CDR2: WSHSY and SAAADI. The length of the CDR3 is 16 residues. CDR3 sequence (DNA): TGCGCCAGCAGTGAAGAGGGCCGGGATAGCAATCAGCCCCAGCATTTT. Its protein product is CASSEEGRDSNQPQHF.

The chain carries TRBV19 and TRBJ1-5; 12 bases are shared with TRBD1. The CDR3 is 18 amino acids. After removal of 5 bases from V and 5 bases from J, the junction contained 13 bases not matched to a gene. CDR1 is LNHDA, CDR2 SQIVND, per germline (reference sequence). CDR3 DNA: TGTGCCAGTAGTTCTATGACTTGGGGACAGGGGGCGCATCAGCCCCAGCATTTT. It yields the protein CASSSMTWGQGAHQPQHF. The full variable domain, with the rest looked up from reference TRBV19 and TRBJ1-5, is DGGITQSPKYLFRKEGQNVTLSCEQNLNHDAMYWYRQDPGQGLRLIYYSQIVNDFQKGDIAEGYSVSREKKESFPLTVTSAQKNPTAFYLCASSSMTWGQGAHQPQHFGDGTRLSIL.

This clone was counted a few times. The V and J genes are TRBV24-1 and TRBJ2-1, with D perhaps matching TRBD1 (6 bases). The germline V gene encodes CDR1 KGHDR and CDR2 SFDVKD. This CDR3 is 15 amino acids long. Trimming took 3 bases from V and 5 from J, leaving 13 bases between them. The DNA for the CDR3 is TGTGCCACCAGTGATCCAGGGGATATCAACAATGAGCAGTTCTTC. This sequence encodes CATSDPGDINNEQFF.

The chain joins TRBV23-1 to TRBJ1-3; D gene unclear. TRBV23-1 is known as an ORF, though its function is uncertain. With 3 bases removed from V and 0 bases from J, the gap between germline ends came to 6 bases. The CDR3 extends over 14 amino acids. The CDR3 reads CASSHQSSGNTIYF. DNA for the CDR3: TGCGCCAGCAGTCACCAAAGCTCTGGAAACACCATATATTTT.

This chain joins TRBV28 and TRBJ2-1, with 9 bases that match TRBD2. Germline-derived CDR1 and CDR2 are MDHEN and SYDVKM. V was pared by 5 bases and J by 7 bases, with 12 bases of the junction left unmatched. This CDR3 has 16 amino acids. In DNA form, the CDR3 reads TGTGCCAGCAGTATCCCGCTTGCGGGAGGGGATAATGAGCAGTTCTTC. Its translation: CASSIPLAGGDNEQFF.

This clone was recorded once. The chain couples TRBV9 to TRBJ2-3, with 10 bases that match TRBD2. J was trimmed by 4 bases and V by 10 bases; bases with no gene match: 9. Germline V lookup: CDR1 SGDLS, CDR2 YYNGEE. The CDR3 covers 14 residues. CDR3 sequence reads: CASAGTSEADTQYF. The CDR3 DNA is TGTGCCTCCGCTGGGACTAGCGAAGCAGATACGCAGTATTTT.

V usage is TRBV5-1 and J usage is TRBJ1-1; D gene uncertain. Trimming shortened V by 3 bases and J by 6 bases, and 15 bases separated the two germline ends. Germline V gene data show CDR1 as SGHRS and CDR2 as YFSETQ. The CDR3 runs 14 residues. CDR3 bases: TGCGCCAGCAGCTCGGGTGCGGTTCTAGCTGAAGCTTTCTTT. Its translation: CASSSGAVLAEAFF.

V gene TRBV5-6 combines with J gene TRBJ2-1, with 9 bases identical to TRBD1. CDR1 SGHDT and CDR2 YYEEEE come from the germline V gene. This CDR3 comprises 14 residues. Trimming at V came to 2 bases and at J to 7 bases, leaving 4 bases not matched to a gene. The CDR3 sequence: CASSFPGTGNEQFF. The DNA for the CDR3 is TGTGCCAGCAGCTTTCCCGGGACAGGGAATGAGCAGTTCTTC.

The genes are TRBV7-9 and TRBJ2-1; 7 bases match TRBD1. CDR3 size: 17 residues. Losses at the gene ends were 5 bases for V and 6 bases for J; bases not matched to a gene: 16. Germline V gene lookup returns CDR1 SEHNR and CDR2 FQNEAQ (reference sequence). DNA for the CDR3: TGTGCCAGCAGCCCCGACCGAGGGGGCAACCTACCCAATGAGCAGTTCTTC. As protein: CASSPDRGGNLPNEQFF.

The chain combines TRBV7-8 with TRBJ2-7; tentative D call: TRBD2 (5 bases). This CDR3 has 12 residues. Per the germline V gene, CDR1 is SGHVS and CDR2 is FQNEAQ. V gave up 5 bases and J gave up 5 bases, with 10 bases separating them. CDR3: CASSRLRDEQYF. The CDR3 DNA follows: TGTGCCAGCAGCCGCCTGAGGGACGAGCAGTACTTC.

This chain joins TRBV5-6 and TRBJ1-1; D gene ambiguous. Trimming removed 5 bases at V and 2 bases at J, with 10 bases between. Germline V lookup: CDR1 SGHDT, CDR2 YYEEEE. The CDR3 runs 13 residues. The CDR3 bases are TGTGCCAGCAGTCCCGAGGGTAACACTGAAGCTTTCTTT. Protein product: CASSPEGNTEAFF. The full variable domain, its missing parts supplied by reference TRBV5-6 and TRBJ1-1, is DAGVTQSPTHLIKTRGQQVTLRCSPKSGHDTVSWYQQALGQGPQFIFQYYEEEERQRGNFPDRFSGHQFPNYSSELNVNALLLGDSALYLCASSPEGNTEAFFGQGTRLTVV.

V usage is TRBV7-9 and J usage is TRBJ1-1; 11 bases match TRBD1. There are 16 residues in the CDR3. The germline CDR1 and CDR2 sequences are SEHNR and FQNEAQ (reference sequence). J gave up 3 bases and V 5 bases, and 8 bases lay outside the gene matches. The CDR3 reads CASSPGQGAWDTEAFF. The CDR3 DNA is TGTGCCAGCAGCCCTGGACAGGGGGCTTGGGACACTGAAGCTTTCTTT.

The chain couples TRBV27 to TRBJ2-3; D is ambiguous. Deletions cut 5 bases from V and 3 bases from J, with 18 bases between. The germline CDR1 and CDR2 sequences are MNHEY and SMNVEV (reference sequence). The CDR3 is made up of 16 amino acids. The CDR3 DNA reads TGTGCCAGCAGTCCAGGACCCTTCTCGGGTACAGATACGCAGTATTTT. Translated: CASSPGPFSGTDTQYF.

V usage is TRBV6-6 and J usage is TRBJ2-7, with 7 bases lining up with TRBD1. This CDR3 is built from 15 residues. Germline CDR1 reads MNHNY; CDR2 reads SVGAGI (reference sequence). With 4 bases clipped from V and 2 bases from J, the junction kept 8 bases outside the gene matches. The CDR3 DNA sequence: TGTGCCAGCAGTTGGTCAGGGGGTGAAACCTACGAGCAGTACTTC. Translation gives CASSWSGGETYEQYF.

The V and J genes are TRBV4-2 and TRBJ2-7; D perhaps matches TRBD1 (6 bases). Trimming removed 0 bases from V and 0 bases from J, with 9 bases in between. Germline V lookup: CDR1 LGHNA, CDR2 YNFKEQ. CDR3 length: 15 residues. CDR3 protein: CASSQEGASSYEQYF. The CDR3 DNA reads TGTGCCAGCAGCCAAGAGGGGGCCAGCTCCTACGAGCAGTACTTC.

DNA for the CDR3: TGTGCCAGCAGGGCTAGCGGTGACACCGGGGAGCTGTTTTTT. Translation gives CASRASGDTGELFF. This chain joins TRBV28 and TRBJ2-2, with 7 bases that match TRBD2. V lost 6 bases, J lost 3 bases, and 4 bases stayed unmatched. CDR3 length: 14 residues. The germline V gene has CDR1 MDHEN and CDR2 SYDVKM.

The rearrangement uses TRBV4-2 and TRBJ1-3, with a tentative D call TRBD1 (6 bases). The V end was cut by 2 bases, the J end by 6 bases, with 20 bases between. CDR3 length: 17 amino acids. CDR1 LGHNA and CDR2 YNFKEQ come from the germline V gene. Here the CDR3 DNA reads TGTGCCAGCAGCCAATACCTCGGACAGCTCCAGGAAAACACCATATATTTT. Protein product: CASSQYLGQLQENTIYF.

J is TRBJ1-1 and V is TRBV28; D call uncertain. This CDR3 is built from 11 residues. Germline V CDR1 and CDR2: MDHEN, SYDVKM. V lost 6 bases and J lost 2, with 4 bases in between. Written as DNA, the CDR3 is TGTGCCAGCAGCCAAAACACTGAAGCTTTCTTT. This sequence encodes CASSQNTEAFF.

The V and J genes are TRBV19 and TRBJ1-1; TRBD1 might be the D (6 bases). V was shortened by 5 bases and J by 11 bases, with 18 bases between the two germline ends. The germline CDR1 and CDR2 sequences are LNHDA and SQIVND (reference sequence). This CDR3 spans 13 amino acids. DNA of the CDR3: TGTGCCAGTAGTTTCCAAGAGGGACATTGGGCTTTCTTT. It translates to CASSFQEGHWAFF. Drawing the rest from reference TRBV19 and TRBJ1-1, the complete variable domain is DGGITQSPKYLFRKEGQNVTLSCEQNLNHDAMYWYRQDPGQGLRLIYYSQIVNDFQKGDIAEGYSVSREKKESFPLTVTSAQKNPTAFYLCASSFQEGHWAFFGQGTRLTVV.